One sample yielded the 32 T cell receptor beta chains listed below, sequenced in a study of T cell clonality in common variable immunodeficiency. TCRdb's copy holds only in-frame clones and misses some; the assay was immunoSEQ multiplex PCR. The specimen has more than 55,000 clones, none found just once. Sequencing was performed on peripheral blood mononuclear cells. These receptor sequences come from a person aged 18-70 years in good health.

The sample holds many counts of this clone. The read falls 3 residues short of the CDR3 end, and the missing part is taken from the germline J gene. This chain joins TRBV12-3 or TRBV12-4 and TRBJ1-2; 7 nucleotides line up with TRBD1. The CDR3 is 15 amino acids. The trim removed 3 bases at V and 2 bases at J, leaving 6 bases unmatched. CDR3 DNA, as far as it was read: TGTGCCAGCAGTTTCGGAACAGGGGCCAACTATGGC. Translating it yields CASSFGTGANYG. The CDR3 as a whole reads CASSFGTGANYGYTF.

This clone was counted at least ten times. The DNA read from the CDR3 is TGTGCCAGCTCACCACTGGGGCAGGGCCAAAGGAATGAAAAA. Protein: CASSPLGQGQRNEK. The full CDR3 is CASSPLGQGQRNEKLFF. The chain uses TRBV18 and TRBJ1-4, with D tentatively TRBD1 (5 bases). With the read ending 3 residues before the CDR3 end, the germline J gene is used to fill in that end. Germline CDR1 reads KGHSH; CDR2 reads LQKENI. Between the trimmed V and J ends, which lost 1 base and 5 bases, there was a span of 17 bases. The CDR3 spans 17 residues.

Many counts were recorded for this clone. The CDR3 end is not reached by the read, which stops 3 residues before it; the germline J gene fills it in. V and J are TRBV18 and TRBJ1-1; D is possibly TRBD1 (6 bases). The germline V gene encodes CDR1 KGHSH and CDR2 LQKENI. This CDR3 has 15 residues. Trimming cost V 3 bases and J 0 bases, with 11 bases left between them. Here the CDR3 reads CASSPPTGLNTEAFF. The part of the CDR3 DNA that was read is TGTGCCAGCTCACCCCCGACAGGACTGAACACTGAA.

At least ten counts were recorded for this clone. Coverage ceases 3 residues before the CDR3 finishes, and the germline J gene fills in the end. The rearrangement uses TRBV6-2 or TRBV6-3 and TRBJ1-5; no clear D gene. Germline lookup yields CDR1 MNHEY and CDR2 SVGEGT. This CDR3 contains 13 residues. V was trimmed by 4 bases and J by 6 bases, leaving 10 bases between them. CDR3 region: CASSFSPVQPQHF. Incomplete CDR3 DNA: TGTGCCAGCAGTTTTAGCCCTGTTCAGCCC.

This clone has a count of ten or more. The CDR3 extends 3 residues past the end of the read, so its final part is completed from the germline J gene. This rearrangement joins TRBV20-1 to TRBJ2-3; TRBD1 matches 10 bases. This CDR3 has 14 residues. Germline lookup yields CDR1 DFQATT and CDR2 SNEGSKA (reference sequence). V lost 3 bases and J lost 2; bases outside the gene matches: 2. The CDR3 reads CSARTGGPTDTQYF. The covered CDR3 bases are TGCAGTGCTAGGACAGGGGGCCCCACAGATACG.

There are many counts of this clone. The observed sequence ends 3 residues before the CDR3 terminus, with the missing tail filled in from the germline J gene. The chain couples TRBV5-1 to TRBJ2-1; TRBD2 might be the D (6 bases). This CDR3 comprises 15 residues. Deletions cut 0 bases from V and 5 bases from J, with 12 bases between. Germline CDR1 SGHRS, CDR2 YFSETQ. The part of the CDR3 DNA that was read is TGCGCCAGCAGCTTGGCCGGGACTGGTGACAATGAG. It codes for CASSLAGTGDNE. The entire CDR3 protein is CASSLAGTGDNEQFF.

This clone was recorded many times. The read is 3 residues too short to cover the CDR3 end, so that end is filled in from the germline J gene. V is TRBV28 and J is TRBJ1-2; no reliable D call. The ends were cut back, 5 bases at V and 4 bases at J, with 14 bases in the middle. This CDR3 comprises 14 residues. Germline CDR1 MDHEN, CDR2 SYDVKM. The DNA read from the CDR3 is TGTGCCAGCAGTCCGCCTAGTACCCGCTATGGC. Protein product: CASSPPSTRYG. In full, the CDR3 reads CASSPPSTRYGYTF.

This clone has a count of ten or more. The read terminates 3 residues ahead of where the CDR3 ends, so the germline J gene completes it. This chain uses TRBV20-1 with TRBJ2-2; TRBD1 matches at 7 bases. The CDR3 is 15 amino acids. CDR1 DFQATT and CDR2 SNEGSKA come from the germline V gene (reference sequence). The sequenced part of the CDR3 DNA is TGCAGTGCCCCCTGGGACAGCTCCTATAATTCACCG. Its translation: CSAPWDSSYNSP. The whole CDR3 region reads CSAPWDSSYNSPLFF.

In its sample, this clone was seen many times. The covered CDR3 bases are TGTGCCAGCACCAGTGCGGGATATAATACTGAA. It translates to CASTSAGYNTE. In full, the CDR3 is CASTSAGYNTEAFF. This chain uses TRBV6-2 or TRBV6-3 with TRBJ1-1; D gene uncertain. Coverage ceases 3 residues before the CDR3 finishes, and the germline J gene fills in the end. Trimming shortened V by 7 bases and J by 5 bases, and 17 bases separated the two germline ends. Germline V gene sequence: CDR1 MNHEY, CDR2 SVGEGT. The CDR3 is made up of 14 amino acids.

This clone came up many times. The read comes to an end 3 residues before the CDR3 does, leaving the germline J gene to fill in the end. The chain is built from TRBV19 and TRBJ1-5; 9 positions agree with TRBD1. With V trimmed by 5 bases and J by 1 base, 6 bases remained unmatched. This CDR3 has 16 amino acids. The V gene's germline CDR1 is LNHDA and CDR2 SQIVND (reference sequence). CDR3 DNA (partial): TGTGCCAGTAGTTGGGACAGGGAAGTGAGCAATCAGCCC. The encoded protein is CASSWDREVSNQP. The full CDR3 is CASSWDREVSNQPQHF.

Ten or more counts support this clone. CDR3 DNA (partial): TGCAGTGCCCACCTAGCGGGAGGTGACACCGGGGAG. It translates to CSAHLAGGDTGE. The CDR3 as a whole reads CSAHLAGGDTGELFF. The V call is TRBV20-1, the J call TRBJ2-2, with 11 bases fitting TRBD2. The DNA ends 3 residues before the CDR3 does, and the rest of the CDR3 is filled in from the germline J gene. V was pared by 6 bases and J by 3 bases, with 6 bases of the junction left unmatched. The germline gives CDR1 DFQATT, CDR2 SNEGSKA (reference sequence). The CDR3 sequence is 15 residues long.

This clone was counted only a few times. The observed sequence ends 3 residues before the CDR3 terminus, with the missing tail filled in from the germline J gene. The V gene is TRBV6-1, the J gene TRBJ1-1; D remains unclear. The germline CDR1 and CDR2 sequences are MNHNS and SASEGT. V shed 1 base and J shed 6 bases, with 15 bases lying between them. The CDR3 runs to 15 residues. The DNA read from the CDR3 is TGTGCCAGCAGTGAAGTAGTGGAGTCGAGGGCTGAA. This gives the protein CASSEVVESRAE. The CDR3, in full, reads CASSEVVESRAEAFF.

Regarding this clone: The missing CDR3 end, 3 residues past where the read stops, is filled in from the germline J gene. This chain joins TRBV23-1 and TRBJ1-5; D not certain. Being an ORF, TRBV23-1 has a function that is uncertain. V lost 2 bases and J 1 base, leaving 18 bases between the germline ends. The CDR3 consists of 18 residues. The covered CDR3 bases are TGCGCCAGCAGTCAAACTGGCGGGCGCGTATCCAGCAATCAGCCC. This codes for CASSQTGGRVSSNQP. The complete CDR3 sequence is CASSQTGGRVSSNQPQHF.

In this sample, this clone turned up many times. Read sequence stops 3 residues before the CDR3 end, and the germline J gene provides the missing end. This chain links TRBV19 with TRBJ1-5; TRBD1 agrees at 8 bases. V was pared by 3 bases and J by 5 bases, with 3 bases of the junction left unmatched. CDR3 length equals 14 residues. The germline gives CDR1 LNHDA, CDR2 SQIVND (reference sequence). CDR3 DNA (partial): TGTGCCAGTAGTATGACAGGGGCAGATCAGCCC. As protein: CASSMTGADQP. The whole CDR3 is CASSMTGADQPQHF.

In this sample, this clone turned up many times. The sequenced fragment ends 3 residues before the CDR3 boundary, so the rest is inferred from the germline J gene. The rearrangement uses TRBV15 and TRBJ2-5, with D possibly matching TRBD1 (5 bases). Germline V lookup: CDR1 LNHNV, CDR2 YYDKDF (reference sequence). The CDR3 is 15 amino acids. The V end lost 0 bases, the J end lost 2 bases, and 10 bases lay between the germline ends. CDR3: CATSRDKGQQETQYF. The CDR3 bases that were read are TGTGCCACCAGCAGAGATAAGGGGCAGCAAGAGACC.

This clone was found a few times. The CDR3 end is not reached by the read, which stops 3 residues before it; the germline J gene fills it in. The chain links TRBV19 to TRBJ2-5; possible D gene TRBD1, 6 bases. With 0 bases removed from V and 7 bases from J, the gap between germline ends came to 6 bases. The CDR3 has 12 amino acids. CDR1 LNHDA and CDR2 SQIVND come from the germline V gene (reference sequence). The covered CDR3 bases are TGTGCCAGTAGTATAGAACAGGGGACC. The encoded protein is CASSIEQGT. The whole CDR3 is CASSIEQGTQYF.

This clone was observed many times. With the read ending 3 residues before the CDR3 end, the germline J gene is used to fill in that end. The J gene is TRBJ2-4, the V gene TRBV29-1, with TRBD1 as a possible D gene (6 bases). The CDR3 is 11 residues long. The germline V gene has CDR1 SQVTM and CDR2 ANQGSEA. The sequenced CDR3 bases are TGCAGCGTGCCCCGGGACAAGACT. Translating gives CSVPRDKT. The full CDR3 protein reads CSVPRDKTQYF.

The table lists this clone with many counts. Read sequence stops 3 residues before the CDR3 end, and the germline J gene provides the missing end. The chain combines TRBV5-1 with TRBJ1-1, with D unclear. V dropped 0 bases and J dropped 1 base, with 10 bases sitting between them. Germline V gene sequence: CDR1 SGHRS, CDR2 YFSETQ. The CDR3 sequence is 15 residues long. CDR3 amino acids: CASSLAVTRNTEAFF. The covered CDR3 bases are TGCGCCAGCAGCTTGGCGGTAACGAGGAACACTGAA.

This clone was seen more than once but under ten times. Read sequence stops 3 residues before the CDR3 end, and the germline J gene provides the missing end. This sequence joins TRBV20-1 and TRBJ2-3, with D tentatively TRBD2 (6 bases). Germline V gene lookup returns CDR1 DFQATT and CDR2 SNEGSKA (reference sequence). The CDR3 extends over 14 amino acids. Trimming removed 6 bases from V and 2 bases from J, with 15 bases in between. The CDR3 bases that were read are TGCAGTGCCACGGTGGCGGGGAACACAGATACG. The encoded protein is CSATVAGNTDT. The CDR3 in full is CSATVAGNTDTQYF.

This clone has a count of ten or more. The read falls 3 residues short of the CDR3 end, and the missing part is taken from the germline J gene. The chain joins TRBV13 to TRBJ1-2, with TRBD1 identical over 10 bases. J gave up 3 bases and V 5 bases, and 21 bases lay outside the gene matches. CDR3 length equals 20 residues. CDR1 is PRHDT, CDR2 FYEKMQ, per germline (reference sequence). The sequenced CDR3 bases are TGTGCCAGCAGCCCTCACCCCGGCCTGACAGGGGGCGATGCACACTATGGC. This codes for CASSPHPGLTGGDAHYG. The CDR3 reads in full as CASSPHPGLTGGDAHYGYTF.

This clone was observed at least ten times. The CDR3 region is CATSDGLISNQPQHF. Partial CDR3 DNA: TGTGCCACCAGTGATGGACTGATTAGCAATCAGCCC. The genes are TRBV24-1 and TRBJ1-5; no firm D call. Read data end 3 residues before the CDR3 end; the end is taken from the germline J gene. Germline V gene data show CDR1 as KGHDR and CDR2 as SFDVKD. The germline V and J ends were trimmed by 3 bases and 0 bases, with 8 bases remaining between them. The CDR3 has 15 residues.

This clone was picked up many times. Read sequence stops 3 residues before the CDR3 end, and the germline J gene provides the missing end. The gene calls are TRBV4-1 and TRBJ1-1; D ambiguous. The V and J ends lost 3 bases and 0 bases respectively, with 8 bases between them. Germline CDR1 reads MGHRA; CDR2 reads YSYEKL. This CDR3 comprises 14 residues. The DNA read from the CDR3 is TGCGCCAGCAGCCACAGCGGGATGAACACTGAA. Its translation: CASSHSGMNTE. In full, the CDR3 is CASSHSGMNTEAFF.

This clone has a count of ten or more. Read coverage stops 3 residues before the CDR3 terminus; the germline J gene supplies the remainder. V and J are TRBV2 and TRBJ1-5; D ambiguous. This CDR3 comprises 16 residues. The V gene's germline CDR1 is SNHLY and CDR2 FYNNEI. V was pared by 3 bases and J by 0 bases, with 12 bases between. The sequenced CDR3 bases are TGTGCCAGCAGTGAGTTAGGACGGGGTAGCAATCAGCCC. Translated, it gives CASSELGRGSNQP. The whole CDR3 protein is CASSELGRGSNQPQHF. Filled out from reference TRBV2 and TRBJ1-5, the complete variable domain reads EPEVTQTPSHQVTQMGQEVILRCVPISNHLYFYWYRQILGQKVEFLVSFYNNEISEKSEIFDDQFSVERPDGSNFTLKIRSTKLEDSAMYFCASSELGRGSNQPQHFGDGTRLSIL.

Ten or more counts support this clone. The read terminates 3 residues ahead of where the CDR3 ends, so the germline J gene completes it. The chain is built from TRBV7-2 and TRBJ1-2; 9 bases match TRBD1. The CDR3 covers 14 residues. Losses at the gene ends were 5 bases for V and 6 bases for J; bases not matched to a gene: 7. Per the germline V gene, CDR1 is SGHTA and CDR2 is FQGNSA. CDR3 amino acids: CASSTPGQGHGYTF. CDR3 bases read: TGTGCCAGCAGCACCCCGGGACAGGGACATGGC.

Ten or more counts support this clone. The read halts 3 residues ahead of the CDR3 end, with the missing end drawn from the germline J gene. The chain has TRBV20-1 and TRBJ1-1; maybe TRBD1 (6 bases). This CDR3 comprises 13 residues. The V gene lost 6 bases and the J gene lost 4 bases, with 15 bases spanning the gap. Germline lookup yields CDR1 DFQATT and CDR2 SNEGSKA (reference sequence). The CDR3 spells CSARLQGTTEAFF. CDR3 DNA (partial): TGCAGTGCCCGATTACAGGGTACCACTGAA.

This clone came up many times. From the germline J gene comes the end of the CDR3, since the read stops 3 residues before it. The chain links TRBV5-1 to TRBJ2-3; 9 bases match TRBD1. J lost 3 bases, V lost 4 bases, and 3 bases had no gene match. CDR1 and CDR2 (germline): SGHRS, YFSETQ. This CDR3 contains 14 residues. The CDR3 loop is CASSPGTGTDTQYF. The sequenced part of the CDR3 DNA is TGCGCCAGCAGCCCGGGGACAGGGACAGATACG.

This clone was picked up many times. The sequence runs out 3 residues before the end of the CDR3; the remainder is reconstructed from the germline J gene. V and J are TRBV7-2 and TRBJ2-5; a possible D gene is TRBD1 (6 bases). Germline lookup yields CDR1 SGHTA and CDR2 FQGNSA. There are 13 residues in the CDR3. V was clipped by 5 bases and J by 4 bases, with 11 bases between them. The part of the CDR3 DNA that was read is TGTGCCAGCAGCGCCTTAGGGGGAGAGACC. Translation gives CASSALGGET. The CDR3, in full, reads CASSALGGETQYF.

This clone was observed many times. The read is 3 residues too short to cover the CDR3 end, so that end is filled in from the germline J gene. V and J are TRBV5-6 and TRBJ1-1; 8 positions match TRBD1. This CDR3 has 14 residues. V dropped 3 bases and J dropped 6; count of bases not matched to a gene: 7. CDR1 is SGHDT, CDR2 YYEEEE, per germline. The sequenced CDR3 bases are TGTGCCAGCAGCTCACGACAGGGGATCGCTGAA. It specifies CASSSRQGIAE. The entire CDR3 protein is CASSSRQGIAEAFF.

This clone was seen ten or more times. The CDR3 end falls 3 residues outside the read, so it is completed with the germline J gene. In the same sample, other DNA sequences code for this CDR3. The chain is built from TRBV5-1 and TRBJ1-3; TRBD1 matches at 7 bases. V was pared by 7 bases and J by 4 bases, with 5 bases of the junction left unmatched. CDR3 length: 13 amino acids. Germline lookup yields CDR1 SGHRS and CDR2 YFSETQ. The sequenced CDR3 bases are TGCGCCAGCCAACAGGGGAACGGAAACACC. Protein sequence: CASQQGNGNT. The whole CDR3 is CASQQGNGNTIYF.

At least ten counts were recorded for this clone. From the germline J gene comes the end of the CDR3, since the read stops 3 residues before it. The chain uses TRBV5-1 and TRBJ1-1; maybe TRBD1 (6 bases). CDR1 SGHRS and CDR2 YFSETQ come from the germline V gene. V was shortened by 4 bases and J by 2 bases, with 12 bases between the two germline ends. The CDR3 loop spans 14 amino acids. Incomplete CDR3 DNA: TGCGCCAGCAGCCAGGGACACGCAAACACTGAA. It translates to CASSQGHANTE. The entire CDR3 reads CASSQGHANTEAFF.

Note on this clone: Sequencing ends 3 residues short of the CDR3 end; the germline J gene provides the rest. This chain links TRBV18 with TRBJ1-5; 8 bases match TRBD1. Germline V lookup: CDR1 KGHSH, CDR2 LQKENI. V lost 3 bases to trimming and J lost 4 bases; unmatched junction nucleotides: 2. The length of the CDR3 is 14 residues. The CDR3 loop is CASSPDRVNQPQHF. The DNA read from the CDR3 is TGTGCCAGCTCACCGGACAGGGTAAATCAGCCC.

On this clone itself: The read finishes 3 residues shy of the CDR3 end, and the germline J gene is used to complete it. The V and J genes are TRBV13 and TRBJ2-5, with 8 bases that match TRBD2. Germline values: CDR1 PRHDT, CDR2 FYEKMQ (reference sequence). V dropped 5 bases and J dropped 2; count of bases not matched to a gene: 7. The CDR3 is 15 residues long. CDR3 protein: CASSADGGGQETQYF. The sequenced part of the CDR3 DNA is TGTGCCAGCAGCGCCGACGGGGGGGGGCAAGAGACC. The full variable domain, its missing parts supplied by reference TRBV13 and TRBJ2-5, is AAGVIQSPRHLIKEKRETATLKCYPIPRHDTVYWYQQGPGQDPQFLISFYEKMQSDKGSIPDRFSAQQFSDYHSELNMSSLELGDSALYFCASSADGGGQETQYFGPGTRLLVL.